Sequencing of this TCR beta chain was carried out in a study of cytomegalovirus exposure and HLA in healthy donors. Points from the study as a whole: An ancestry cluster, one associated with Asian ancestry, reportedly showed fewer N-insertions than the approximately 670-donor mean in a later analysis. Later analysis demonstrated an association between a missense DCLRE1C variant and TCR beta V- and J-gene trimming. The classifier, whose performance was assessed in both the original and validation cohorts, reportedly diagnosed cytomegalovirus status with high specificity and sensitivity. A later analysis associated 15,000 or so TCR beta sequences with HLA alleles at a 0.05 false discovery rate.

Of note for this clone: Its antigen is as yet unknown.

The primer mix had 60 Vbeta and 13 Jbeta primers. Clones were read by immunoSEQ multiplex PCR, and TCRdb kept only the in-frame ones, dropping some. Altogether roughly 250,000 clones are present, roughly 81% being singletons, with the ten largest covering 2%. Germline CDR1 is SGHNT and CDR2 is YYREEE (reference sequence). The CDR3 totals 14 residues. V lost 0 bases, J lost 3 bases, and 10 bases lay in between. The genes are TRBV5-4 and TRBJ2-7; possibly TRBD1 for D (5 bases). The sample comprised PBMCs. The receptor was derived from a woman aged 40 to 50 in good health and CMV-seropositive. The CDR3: CASSLDQGGYEQYF. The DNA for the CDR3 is TGTGCCAGCAGCTTGGACCAGGGTGGCTACGAGCAGTACTTC.